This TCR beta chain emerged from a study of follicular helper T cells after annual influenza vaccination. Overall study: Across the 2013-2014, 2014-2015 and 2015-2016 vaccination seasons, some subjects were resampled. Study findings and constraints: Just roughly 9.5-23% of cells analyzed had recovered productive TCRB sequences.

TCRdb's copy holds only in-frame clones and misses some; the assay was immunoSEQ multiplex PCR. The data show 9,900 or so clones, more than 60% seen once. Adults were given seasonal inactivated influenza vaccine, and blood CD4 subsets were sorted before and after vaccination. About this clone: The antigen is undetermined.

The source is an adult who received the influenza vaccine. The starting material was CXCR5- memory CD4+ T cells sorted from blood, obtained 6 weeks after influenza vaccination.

CDR3 sequence reads: CASSRQGARATNEKLFF. CDR3 coding DNA: TGTGCCAGCAGCCGACAGGGGGCACGGGCAACTAATGAAAAACTGTTTTTT. This sequence joins TRBV7-9 and TRBJ1-4, with 10 bases fitting TRBD1. This CDR3 region has 17 residues. Germline CDR1 reads SEHNR; CDR2 reads FQNEAQ (reference sequence). The ends lost 5 bases at V and 0 bases at J; junction bases unmatched: 6.